Sequencing of this TCR beta chain was carried out in a study of blood T cell repertoires in COVID-19 (dated by TCRdb to 2019 to 2021). About the investigation overall: Samples covering the acute and convalescent phases of COVID-19 were provided by collaborators in the United States, Italy and Spain. The dataset comprised deeply sampled blood TCRbeta repertoires from subjects exposed to, actively infected with, or recovered from COVID-19. The repertoires were released in a freely available public database intended as a resource for research on the immune response to SARS-CoV-2. The samples were drawn from two sources: the first 160 participants of the ongoing ImmuneRACE study, and some 1,300 subjects contributed by 6 global collaborators. Where available, HLA class I and class II types were taken from metadata supplied by the sample provider and were not determined by assay-based typing. The material from the prospective study consisted of cDNA or gDNA derived from T cells, B-cell-depleted T cells, or PBMCs. The sample metadata nearly always contained a de-identified subject ID, COVID-19 status, age in years and sex.

TCRbeta CDR3 regions were amplified from genomic DNA using the immunoSEQ Assay, a bias-controlled multiplex PCR. The published analysis was carried out like this. Nucleated cell counts per sample were estimated from amplification of reference gene primers within the assay. Sequence reads were collapsed and filtered to measure the absolute abundance of every unique TCRbeta CDR3 rearrangement. For each sample, productive Simpson clonality was calculated as the square root of Simpson's diversity index over productive rearrangements. In its TCRdb copy, this immuneACCESS table keeps in-frame sequences only and misses some clones. Where compared with another copy, unresolved V genes explain less than half of these, and the others have no known cause. For V, J and clone size, that table is used; D and trimming come from the DNA. The table for this sample lists under 250,000 clones; 80% to 90% of them were counted only once. The top ten constitute roughly 8.6% of the sample.

The germline V gene encodes CDR1 MGHRA and CDR2 YSYEKL. The CDR3 has 18 amino acids, counting the end cysteine and phenylalanine. Only CDR3 DNA is held: 54 bases, read in frame from base 1. The V and J ends are trimmed by 0 bases and 2 bases, leaving 19 bases between them. On the study overall, not on this receptor specifically: Clinical and demographic metadata were provided uncurated, with the amount varying by source and participant.

Concerning this clone: The specificity of this receptor is unknown. The input lacks base qualities; no much larger clone sits a single base away.

Collaborating institutions collected whole blood in K2EDTA tubes following their own protocols. Collaborator samples were shipped for TCRbeta analysis as frozen whole blood, isolated PBMCs, or DNA extracted from either sample type. Input material: peripheral blood. The receptor's source is a man aged 40-50 years with active or convalescent COVID-19. The sequence links TRBV4-1 to TRBJ2-5; TRBD2 is possibly the D segment (6 matching bases). At the DNA level, the sequence is TGCGCCAGCAGCCAAGAGAGGTTTGGGACTTACTTACAAGAGACCCAGTACTTC. Its protein is CASSQERFGTYLQETQYF.